This TCR beta chain was recovered during a study of T cell repertoires in cytomegalovirus infection. Study as a whole: Peptides in the study included HLA-C-restricted and HLA-B-restricted CMV epitopes. Carrying CMV and the relevant HLA type showed in public TCR beta signatures. Study conclusions and caveats: Public TCR beta family frequency separated CMV-and-HLA carriers, including in an independent cohort. Within the response measured ex vivo, HLA-C-restricted CMV-specific TCR beta clonotypes were dominant.

As to this clonotype: As yet, its antigen is unknown.

From the reads, TCRdb called clonotypes with MiXCR, one entry per CDR3 protein. The sample has hundreds of thousands of distinct CDR3 sequences, around a third seen once; the top ten hold 15% to 20%. V was pared by 4 bases and J by 5 bases, with 14 bases between. Germline loops: CDR1 MGHRA, CDR2 YSYEKL. This CDR3 contains 14 residues. The chain joins TRBV4-1 to TRBJ2-5, with D possibly being TRBD2 (6 bases). The input for sequencing was cultured PBMCs, taken from culture after CMV antigen stimulation. The origin of this receptor is a human donor in good health (CMV status not recorded). Some clones in this sample may be carry-over from other donors' samples. CDR3 in amino acids: CASSRVNGGETQYF. Written as DNA, the CDR3 is TGCGCCAGCAGCCGAGTTAATGGGGGGGAGACCCAGTACTTC.